A selection of T cell receptor beta chains follows, all from one sample in a study of Graves' ophthalmopathy and Graves' hyperthyroidism. TCRdb passed the multiplex PCR reads through MiXCR, listing each CDR3 protein once. The sample includes tens of thousands of distinct CDR3 sequences, approximately 48% of them seen just once. Material for sequencing was peripheral blood. All receptors come from an adult woman with stable Graves' hyperthyroidism. CDR3s leave out the opening cysteine and the closing phenylalanine or tryptophan.

TRBV7-9	TRBJ2-3	ASGGSGPTDTQY
TRBV11-2	TRBJ2-3	ASSFGGGTDTQY
TRBV25-1	TRBJ2-1	ASSERTSGRRDNEQF
TRBV5-8	TRBJ2-1	ASSRATSGRVNEQF
TRBV28	TRBJ1-6	ASTLSRANSPLH
TRBV29-1	TRBJ1-2	SADGGGYT
TRBV7-6	TRBJ2-1	ASSSSNEEF
TRBV5-1	TRBJ2-7	ASSLEGTSPSYEQY
TRBV28	TRBJ2-7	AGSLTSESYEQY
TRBV20-1	TRBJ2-7	SARDLLGRAYYEQY
TRBV5-5	TRBJ2-7	ASSQTYEQY
TRBV5-6	TRBJ2-7	ASSAQGRQY
TRBV20-1	TRBJ2-1	SARVWAGLNEQF
TRBV6-4	TRBJ2-2	ASSDGLAETGELF
TRBV6-1	TRBJ2-2	ASSEMPDTGELF
TRBV20-1	TRBJ1-1	SARNVMEGGEAF
TRBV7-8	TRBJ1-1	ASSHGGNTEAF
TRBV7-9	TRBJ1-6	ASSTGQGTNSPLH
TRBV6-5	TRBJ1-5	ASSRAGSNQPQH
TRBV9	TRBJ2-1	ASSVGTSAYNEQF
TRBV7-2	TRBJ2-7	ASSQGLAGGIRIYEQY
TRBV7-9	TRBJ2-7	ASSTTGGYEQY
TRBV7-9	TRBJ2-2	ASSPLPTGELF
TRBV25-1	TRBJ2-7	ASRDSQTAYEQY
TRBV28	TRBJ2-7	ASSSGGRTVYEQY
TRBV27	TRBJ1-2	ASSLLGGVYGYT
TRBV11-2	TRBJ2-1	ASSSQWVGGRASEQF
TRBV28	TRBJ2-4	ASSSYRVGENIQY
TRBV19	TRBJ2-3	ASRDRSTDTQY
TRBV12-3/TRBV12-4	TRBJ1-5	ASSLAAGIDSNQPQH
TRBV6-5	TRBJ1-3	ASSYSMRVPGNTIY
TRBV19	TRBJ2-1	ASSIGTGWREQF
TRBV29-1	TRBJ2-7	SVAQGMDEQY
TRBV27	TRBJ2-5	ASSSLLWTGSGQETQY
TRBV29-1	TRBJ2-7	SVVSRGYEQY
TRBV20-1	TRBJ2-7	SARPLPGTPIRYEQY
TRBV20-1	TRBJ2-5	SATETQY
TRBV9	TRBJ2-3	ASSVTELTDTQY
TRBV12-5	TRBJ1-2	ASGSDNYGYT
TRBV9	TRBJ2-7	ASSVEGGLEQY
TRBV7-3	TRBJ2-5	ASSRGTGGKKAQY
TRBV29-1	TRBJ2-1	SVPGGHSLGNEQF
TRBV20-1	TRBJ2-2	SAKPGQTNTGELF
TRBV6-5	TRBJ1-6	ASRTEISSYNSPLH
TRBV19	TRBJ1-3	ASRDRDGKNTIY
TRBV5-1	TRBJ2-7	ASSFGTASYEQY
TRBV19	TRBJ2-5	ASSTQSAQETQY
TRBV7-8	TRBJ2-3	ASSPRWGGSTDTQD
TRBV29-1	TRBJ2-3	SGWTGGTDTQY
TRBV20-1	TRBJ2-1	SARNRNEQF
TRBV29-1	TRBJ2-1	SVGTSGRYSNEQF
TRBV6-2/TRBV6-3	TRBJ2-1	ASSWGNEQF